What follows describes a single TCR beta chain. The antigen remains unidentified. The entry originates in a study of OX40 agonist ivuxolimab in advanced cancers. Turning to the study itself: Three patients got partial responses; one had hepatocellular carcinoma and two had cutaneous melanoma. Study-wide results and limits: CD8+ T cells (on average) carried more expanded clones than CD4+ T cells.

Between the trimmed V and J ends, which lost 3 bases and 6 bases, there was a span of 11 bases. The V gene's germline CDR1 is SGHTS and CDR2 YDEGEE. This CDR3 is built from 13 residues. Profiled with immunoSEQ multiplex PCR; TCRdb holds only in-frame clones, not every one. The sample shows just over 80,000 clones, roughly 90% of them seen only once. V usage is TRBV5-8 and J usage is TRBJ2-3; no firm D call. The receptor was derived from an adult with an advanced solid tumor such as melanoma, head and neck, liver or kidney cancer. Sequencing used CD4+ or CD8+ T cells sorted from blood, obtained in a trial of the OX40 agonist ivuxolimab. The CDR3 reads CASSWVGADTQYF. DNA for the CDR3: TGTGCCAGCAGCTGGGTGGGTGCGGATACGCAGTATTTT.